This T cell receptor beta chain comes out of a study of regulatory T cells in long-lasting Graves disease. Notes on the study in general: Persistent patients shared more public clonotypes (around 3,000) than new patients (more than 900).

CDR3 length equals 13 residues. Germline loops: CDR1 SGHDT, CDR2 YYEEEE. V shed 0 bases and J shed 5 bases, with 9 bases lying between them. This clonotype has more than one count but fewer than ten. Its antigen remains unknown. Documented time point: newly diagnosed GD, antithyroid drugs for less than 3 months. From PBMCs, RNA was extracted and then used to make the TCR library. The authors diagnosed Graves' disease using American Thyroid Association guidelines. Through Arm-PCR of CDR3 regions and iRepertoire HTBI primers, TCR beta libraries were built. From the multiplex PCR reads, TCRdb called clonotypes with MiXCR, one entry per CDR3 protein. The sample holds roughly 510,000 distinct CDR3 sequences, about 16% seen once. These data were also reused for a study on T cells in Graves' hyperthyroidism and ophthalmopathy. That source notes: During a first-round RT-PCR of the TCR CDR3, the HTBI primer set was used. Blood also contained most expanded thyroid clonotypes above 0.001.

The source of this sequence is a man younger than 35 with Graves disease. The V and J genes are TRBV5-6 and TRBJ2-7, with D perhaps being TRBD1 or TRBD2 (5 bases each). The source material was peripheral blood mononuclear cells (PBMCs), sampled at new diagnosis, from a patient treated with antithyroid drugs. The CDR3 DNA reads TGTGCCAGCAGCTTGGGGGGGTCCCACGAGCAGTACTTC. Its translation: CASSLGGSHEQYF. Using reference TRBV5-6 and TRBJ2-7 for the parts outside the CDR3, the full variable domain is DAGVTQSPTHLIKTRGQQVTLRCSPKSGHDTVSWYQQALGQGPQFIFQYYEEEERQRGNFPDRFSGHQFPNYSSELNVNALLLGDSALYLCASSLGGSHEQYFGPGTRLTVT.